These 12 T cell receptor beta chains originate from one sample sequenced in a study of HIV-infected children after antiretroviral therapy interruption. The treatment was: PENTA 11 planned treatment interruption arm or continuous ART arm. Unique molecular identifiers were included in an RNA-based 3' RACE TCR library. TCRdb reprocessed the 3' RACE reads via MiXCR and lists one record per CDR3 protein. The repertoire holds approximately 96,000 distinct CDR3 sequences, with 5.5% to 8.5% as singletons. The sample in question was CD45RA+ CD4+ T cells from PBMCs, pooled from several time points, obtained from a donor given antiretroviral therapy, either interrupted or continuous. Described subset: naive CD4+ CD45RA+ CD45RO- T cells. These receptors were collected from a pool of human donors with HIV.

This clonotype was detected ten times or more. The CDR3 nucleotides are TGTGCCACCAGTACAGGGGTATCTGAAGCTTTCTTT. It specifies CATSTGVSEAFF. The chain links TRBV24-1 to TRBJ1-1; 7 bases align to TRBD1. V gave up 6 bases and J gave up 6 bases; unmatched junction bases: 3. Per germline, CDR1 KGHDR and CDR2 SFDVKD. The CDR3 spans 12 residues.

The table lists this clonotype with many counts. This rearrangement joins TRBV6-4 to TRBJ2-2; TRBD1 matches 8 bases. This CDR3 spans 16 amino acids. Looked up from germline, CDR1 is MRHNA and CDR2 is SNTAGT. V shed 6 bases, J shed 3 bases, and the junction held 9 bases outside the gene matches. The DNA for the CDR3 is TGTGCCAGCAGCCGGACAGGGATAAGGGACACCGGGGAGCTGTTTTTT. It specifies CASSRTGIRDTGELFF.

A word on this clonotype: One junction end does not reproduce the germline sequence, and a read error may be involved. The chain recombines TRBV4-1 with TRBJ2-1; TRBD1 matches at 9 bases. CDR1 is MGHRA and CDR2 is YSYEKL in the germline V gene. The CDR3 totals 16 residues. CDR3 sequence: CAGSQGPGQGPLEQFF. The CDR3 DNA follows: TGCGCCGGCAGCCAAGGCCCCGGACAGGGGCCCCTTGAGCAGTTCTTC.

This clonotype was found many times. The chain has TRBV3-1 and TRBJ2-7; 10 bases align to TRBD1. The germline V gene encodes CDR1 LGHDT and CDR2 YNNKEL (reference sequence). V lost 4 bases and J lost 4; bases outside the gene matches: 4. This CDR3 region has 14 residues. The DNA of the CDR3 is TGTGCCAGCAGCCGACAGGGGGCCGATTACGAGCAGTACTTC. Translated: CASSRQGADYEQYF.

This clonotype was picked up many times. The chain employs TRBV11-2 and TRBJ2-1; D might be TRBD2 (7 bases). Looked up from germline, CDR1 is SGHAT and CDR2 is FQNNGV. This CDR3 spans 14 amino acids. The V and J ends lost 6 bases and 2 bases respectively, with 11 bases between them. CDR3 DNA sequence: TGTGCCAGCAGGGGGAGGGACACCTACAATGAGCAGTTCTTC. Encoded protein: CASRGRDTYNEQFF.

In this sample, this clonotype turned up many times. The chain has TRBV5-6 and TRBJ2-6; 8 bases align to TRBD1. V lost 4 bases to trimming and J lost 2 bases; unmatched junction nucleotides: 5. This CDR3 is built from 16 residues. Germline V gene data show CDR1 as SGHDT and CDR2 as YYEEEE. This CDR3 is CASSRRTGTGANVLTF. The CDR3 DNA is TGTGCCAGCAGCCGGCGGACAGGGACTGGGGCCAACGTCCTGACTTTC.

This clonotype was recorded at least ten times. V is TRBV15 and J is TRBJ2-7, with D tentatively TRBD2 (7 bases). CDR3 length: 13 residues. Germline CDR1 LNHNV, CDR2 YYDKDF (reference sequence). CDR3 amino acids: CASSSLGGREQYF. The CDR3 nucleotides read TGTGCTAGCAGTAGTCTGGGGGGGCGCGAACAGTACTTC.

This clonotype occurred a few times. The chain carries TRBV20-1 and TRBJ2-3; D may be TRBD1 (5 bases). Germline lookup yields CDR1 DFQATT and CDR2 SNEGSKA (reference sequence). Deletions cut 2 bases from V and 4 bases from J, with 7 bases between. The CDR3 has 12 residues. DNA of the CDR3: TGCAGTGCTAGAAGGGGTCCAGATACGCAGTATTTT. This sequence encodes CSARRGPDTQYF.

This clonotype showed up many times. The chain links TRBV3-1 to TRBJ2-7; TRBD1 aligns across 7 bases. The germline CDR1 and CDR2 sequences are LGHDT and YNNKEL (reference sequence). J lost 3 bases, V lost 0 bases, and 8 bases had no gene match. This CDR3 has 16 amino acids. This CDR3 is CASSQEAAGGIYEQYF. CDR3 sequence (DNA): TGTGCCAGCAGCCAAGAAGCCGCAGGGGGAATCTACGAGCAGTACTTC.

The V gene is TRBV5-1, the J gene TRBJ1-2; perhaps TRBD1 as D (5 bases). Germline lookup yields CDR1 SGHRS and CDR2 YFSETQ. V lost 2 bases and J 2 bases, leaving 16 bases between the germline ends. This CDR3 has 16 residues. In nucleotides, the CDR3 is TGCGCCAGCAGCTTAGACAGATCCGACTTGAACTATGGCTACACCTTC. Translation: CASSLDRSDLNYGYTF.

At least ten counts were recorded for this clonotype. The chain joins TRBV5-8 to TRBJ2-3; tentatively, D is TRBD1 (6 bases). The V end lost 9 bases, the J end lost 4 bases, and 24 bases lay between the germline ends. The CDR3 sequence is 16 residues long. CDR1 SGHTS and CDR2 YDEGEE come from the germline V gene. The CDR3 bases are TGTGCCATCCGAAAGACAGGCAGAAATGGGGCAGATACGCAGTATTTT. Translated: CAIRKTGRNGADTQYF.

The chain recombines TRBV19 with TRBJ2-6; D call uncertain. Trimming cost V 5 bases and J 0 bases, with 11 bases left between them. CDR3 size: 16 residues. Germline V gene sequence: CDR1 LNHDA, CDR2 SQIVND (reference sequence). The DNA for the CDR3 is TGTGCCAGTAGTTCCTGGACGGGCTCTGGGGCCAACGTCCTGACTTTC. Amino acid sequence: CASSSWTGSGANVLTF.